These T cell receptor beta chains were read from a single sample in a study of follicular helper T cells after annual influenza vaccination. Method: immunoSEQ multiplex PCR; TCRdb's copy keeps in-frame clones and lacks some. This table holds around 11,000 clones, 80% to 90% found once. Sequenced here: CXCR5+ CD38- circulating T follicular helper cells from blood, sampled 7 days after influenza vaccination. Receptors were obtained from an adult who received the influenza vaccine. Each CDR3 is given with its conserved first and last residue. Fields, in order: clone size, J gene, V gene, D gene, CDR3 DNA, CDR3 protein. D genes are given only for firm matches. Some rows have no size entry. The others give once, few or many, or a class for an expanded clone.

size: NA
J: TRBJ2-7
V: TRBV7-9
D: TRBD2
DNA: TGTGCCAGCAGCTTAGGCAGGGGACTAGCTTACGAGCAGTACTTC
CDR3: CASSLGRGLAYEQYF

size: NA
J: TRBJ1-4
V: TRBV15
D: NA
DNA: TGTGCCACCAGCAGAAGTGCAACTAATGAAAAACTGTTTTTT
CDR3: CATSRSATNEKLFF

size: few
J: TRBJ1-6
V: TRBV28
D: TRBD1
DNA: TGTGCCAGCAGACCTACAGGGGGCAATTCACCCCTCCACTTT
CDR3: CASRPTGGNSPLHF

size: NA
J: TRBJ1-5
V: TRBV2
D: NA
DNA: TGTGCCAGCAGGAACACGGAGCCCCAGCATTTT
CDR3: CASRNTEPQHF

size: NA
J: TRBJ1-3
V: TRBV11-2
D: NA
DNA: TGTGCCAGCAGCGAAGAACGTGGAAACACCATATATTTT
CDR3: CASSEERGNTIYF

size: NA
J: TRBJ1-1
V: TRBV6-5
D: NA
DNA: TGTGCCAGCAGCGACTCCTTCGGGGACACTGAAGCTTTCTTT
CDR3: CASSDSFGDTEAFF

size: NA
J: TRBJ2-6
V: TRBV12-5
D: NA
DNA: TGTGCTAGTGGGTTAGACTCTGGGGCCAACGTCCTGACTTTC
CDR3: CASGLDSGANVLTF

size: NA
J: TRBJ1-1
V: TRBV5-5
D: NA
DNA: TGTGCCAGCAGCTCCGACATTGGTGCTTTCTTT
CDR3: CASSSDIGAFF

size: NA
J: TRBJ1-1
V: TRBV6-4
D: NA
DNA: TGTGCCAGCAGAGCAACAGGGAACACTGAAGCTTTCTTT
CDR3: CASRATGNTEAFF

size: NA
J: TRBJ1-1
V: TRBV29-1
D: TRBD1
DNA: TGCAGCGCACACGGACAGGGACTCACTGAAGCTTTCTTT
CDR3: CSAHGQGLTEAFF

size: NA
J: TRBJ2-3
V: TRBV14
D: NA
DNA: TGTGCCAGCAGCCAAAGAATCACAGATACGCAGTATTTT
CDR3: CASSQRITDTQYF

size: NA
J: TRBJ2-3
V: TRBV5-4
D: TRBD2
DNA: TGTGCCAGCAGCTTGGGACTAGCGGGGGGGTCGGGCACAGATACGCAGTATTTT
CDR3: CASSLGLAGGSGTDTQYF

size: NA
J: TRBJ2-6
V: TRBV7-2
D: NA
DNA: TGTGCCAGCAGCTGGACCAGGGTTCACGGGGCCAACGTCCTGACTTTC
CDR3: CASSWTRVHGANVLTF

size: once
J: TRBJ1-3
V: TRBV19
D: NA
DNA: TGTGCCAGTAAGCGGGGGGCAACTGGAAACACCATATATTTT
CDR3: CASKRGATGNTIYF

size: NA
J: TRBJ2-3
V: TRBV10-1
D: NA
DNA: TGCGCCAGCAGATCAGGGGAAGATACGCAGTATTTT
CDR3: CASRSGEDTQYF

size: once
J: TRBJ1-1
V: TRBV7-2
D: TRBD1
DNA: TGTGCCAGCAGCTTGGCTTGGACAGGGATGGCTGAAGCTTTCTTT
CDR3: CASSLAWTGMAEAFF

size: NA
J: TRBJ1-2
V: TRBV2
D: NA
DNA: TGTGCCAGCATTAGGGGGATGCTGAACTATGGCTACACCTTC
CDR3: CASIRGMLNYGYTF

size: NA
J: TRBJ2-1
V: TRBV5-4
D: NA
DNA: TGTGCCAGCAGCCAAACGGGGACTTTGGGCAATGAGCAGTTCTTC
CDR3: CASSQTGTLGNEQFF

size: NA
J: TRBJ1-1
V: TRBV2
D: NA
DNA: TGTGCCAGCGTAAATAGGGACGGACACATGGCTTTCTTT
CDR3: CASVNRDGHMAFF

size: NA
J: TRBJ2-7
V: TRBV2
D: TRBD1
DNA: TGTGCCAGCAGTCCTGGCGTCGGACAGGGCTACGAGCAGTACTTC
CDR3: CASSPGVGQGYEQYF

size: NA
J: TRBJ2-2
V: TRBV5-6
D: TRBD1
DNA: TGTGCCAGCAGTCCCGGGACAGGGTTTTTTTCGAACACCGGGGAGCTGTTTTTT
CDR3: CASSPGTGFFSNTGELFF

size: NA
J: TRBJ1-3
V: TRBV4-1
D: NA
DNA: TGCGCCAGCAGCCAAAGGGTGGCGAGCTCTGGAAACACCATATATTTT
CDR3: CASSQRVASSGNTIYF

size: NA
J: TRBJ1-2
V: TRBV20-1
D: NA
DNA: TGCAGTGCTGGGGGGTTAGGCGGCTACACCTTC
CDR3: CSAGGLGGYTF

size: NA
J: TRBJ2-5
V: TRBV30
D: TRBD1
DNA: TGTGCCTGGAGGGGACAGGGACGAGAGACCCAGTACTTC
CDR3: CAWRGQGRETQYF

size: few
J: TRBJ2-7
V: TRBV27
D: NA
DNA: TGTGCCAGCAGTTTGGAGTGGCGCAGAAACTACGAGCAGTACTTC
CDR3: CASSLEWRRNYEQYF

size: NA
J: TRBJ2-3
V: TRBV18
D: TRBD2
DNA: TGTGCCAGCTCACCCGGGGGAGGGAGGACAGATACGCAGTATTTT
CDR3: CASSPGGGRTDTQYF

size: NA
J: TRBJ2-3
V: TRBV10-3
D: TRBD1
DNA: TGTGCCATCAGTGTGGGACAGGGTTTGTCAGATACGCAGTATTTT
CDR3: CAISVGQGLSDTQYF

size: NA
J: TRBJ2-3
V: TRBV11-2
D: NA
DNA: TGTGCCAGCAGCTTAGAATCAGATAGGGCAGATACGCAGTATTTT
CDR3: CASSLESDRADTQYF

size: NA
J: TRBJ2-4
V: TRBV11-2
D: NA
DNA: TGTGCCAGCAGCTTAGGTAGTGGCAAAAACATTCAGTACTTC
CDR3: CASSLGSGKNIQYF

size: NA
J: TRBJ2-7
V: TRBV6-6
D: TRBD1
DNA: TGTGCCAGCAGCGTGGGACAGGGATTCTCCTACGAGCAGTACTTC
CDR3: CASSVGQGFSYEQYF

size: NA
J: TRBJ1-2
V: TRBV18
D: NA
DNA: TGTGCCAGCTCACCTGAGGCAGAGGGGTTATATGGCTACACCTTC
CDR3: CASSPEAEGLYGYTF

size: NA
J: TRBJ1-2
V: TRBV7-2
D: NA
DNA: TGTGCCAGCAGCTTATCCGGCAGTAACTATGGCTACACCTTC
CDR3: CASSLSGSNYGYTF

size: NA
J: TRBJ2-3
V: TRBV11-3
D: NA
DNA: TGTGCCAGCAGCCCTGGGGGGTCCCATAATTCAGATACGCAGTATTTT
CDR3: CASSPGGSHNSDTQYF

size: NA
J: TRBJ1-6
V: TRBV25-1
D: NA
DNA: TGTGCCAGCAGTGGACTAAATTCACCCCTCCACTTT
CDR3: CASSGLNSPLHF

size: few
J: TRBJ1-5
V: TRBV6-6
D: NA
DNA: TGTGCCAGCGGCCAGCCCCAGCATTTT
CDR3: CASGQPQHF

size: NA
J: TRBJ1-5
V: TRBV12-5
D: TRBD1
DNA: TGTGCTAGTATTCACACAGGGGAAGGAAATCAGCCCCAGCATTTT
CDR3: CASIHTGEGNQPQHF

size: NA
J: TRBJ1-4
V: TRBV27
D: NA
DNA: TGTGCCAGCGGTGTGCGACAGTACGGAACAACTAATGAAAAACTGTTTTTT
CDR3: CASGVRQYGTTNEKLFF

size: NA
J: TRBJ2-1
V: TRBV7-2
D: NA
DNA: TGTGCCAGCAGCGTAGCAGTTGAGACCTACAATGAGCAGTTCTTC
CDR3: CASSVAVETYNEQFF

size: once
J: TRBJ1-3
V: TRBV19
D: NA
DNA: TGTGCCAGCCAGTTACCCGACAGGTTTTCCCCCGCGGGAAACACCATATATTTT
CDR3: CASQLPDRFSPAGNTIYF

size: few
J: TRBJ1-2
V: TRBV5-1
D: NA
DNA: TGCGCCAGCAGCTTGGATGCGAGGCTCTATGGCTACACCTTC
CDR3: CASSLDARLYGYTF

size: NA
J: TRBJ2-2
V: TRBV6-6
D: NA
DNA: TGTGCCAGCAGTCCGGGACGGGAGCTGTTTTTT
CDR3: CASSPGRELFF

size: NA
J: TRBJ1-6
V: TRBV7-2
D: NA
DNA: TGTGCCAGCAGCCCAAGTGGACAGAATTCACCCCTCCACTTT
CDR3: CASSPSGQNSPLHF

size: NA
J: TRBJ1-5
V: TRBV29-1
D: TRBD1
DNA: TGCAGCGCAGTTCTTACAGGGGAGGGGCAGCCCCAGCATTTT
CDR3: CSAVLTGEGQPQHF

size: few
J: TRBJ1-1
V: TRBV14
D: NA
DNA: TGTGCCAGCAGCCAAGAGGGCGTAGGGTGGAACACTGAAGCTTTCTTT
CDR3: CASSQEGVGWNTEAFF

size: NA
J: TRBJ2-1
V: TRBV19
D: TRBD2
DNA: TGTGCCAGTAGGGGACTAGCGGGGGCTCGGGAGCAGTTCTTC
CDR3: CASRGLAGAREQFF

size: few
J: TRBJ1-4
V: TRBV30
D: NA
DNA: TGTGCCTGGAGAGGGGGTACTAATGAAAAACTGTTTTTT
CDR3: CAWRGGTNEKLFF

size: NA
J: TRBJ2-3
V: TRBV18
D: TRBD1
DNA: TGTGCCAGCGCGGGACAGGGGGTTGGAGATACGCAGTATTTT
CDR3: CASAGQGVGDTQYF

size: NA
J: TRBJ2-7
V: TRBV5-4
D: TRBD1
DNA: TGTGCCAGCAGCTTGGCCGGGACAGCTAGCTACGAGCAGTACTTC
CDR3: CASSLAGTASYEQYF

size: NA
J: TRBJ1-1
V: TRBV18
D: NA
DNA: TGTGCCAGCTCACCAGCAGGAGCGGTAGGGGACACTGAAGCTTTCTTT
CDR3: CASSPAGAVGDTEAFF

size: NA
J: TRBJ1-4
V: TRBV28
D: NA
DNA: TGTGCCAGCAGTTCGGGAACTAATGAAAAACTGTTTTTT
CDR3: CASSSGTNEKLFF

size: NA
J: TRBJ2-7
V: TRBV5-6
D: TRBD2
DNA: TGTGCCAGCAGCTTCTTGAGCGGGGGAGGCTACGAGCAGTACTTC
CDR3: CASSFLSGGGYEQYF

size: NA
J: TRBJ2-2
V: TRBV5-6
D: NA
DNA: TGTGCCAGCAGCTTGACGGCGGCCGGGGAGCTGTTTTTT
CDR3: CASSLTAAGELFF

size: NA
J: TRBJ2-1
V: TRBV2
D: TRBD2
DNA: TGTGCCAGCAGCCGACTAGCGGGGGGGTACAATGAGCAGTTCTTC
CDR3: CASSRLAGGYNEQFF

size: NA
J: TRBJ2-3
V: TRBV9
D: NA
DNA: TGTGCCAGCAGCGTAGCGAGACAGGGCACAGATACGCAGTATTTT
CDR3: CASSVARQGTDTQYF

size: NA
J: TRBJ2-3
V: TRBV9
D: NA
DNA: TGTGCCAGCAGCATGATGACAACTCCGACGCAGTATTTT
CDR3: CASSMMTTPTQYF

size: NA
J: TRBJ1-5
V: TRBV5-1
D: NA
DNA: TGCGCCAGCAGCTTGGAGGGGGGTGATCAGCCCCAGCATTTT
CDR3: CASSLEGGDQPQHF

size: NA
J: TRBJ2-7
V: TRBV7-2
D: TRBD1
DNA: TGTGCCAGCAGCTCCGGGACAGGAACTACCTACGAGCAGTACTTC
CDR3: CASSSGTGTTYEQYF

size: NA
J: TRBJ2-3
V: TRBV5-5
D: NA
DNA: TGTGCCAGCAGCTTGGTTAGCAGCACAGATACGCAGTATTTT
CDR3: CASSLVSSTDTQYF

size: NA
J: TRBJ1-2
V: TRBV5-4
D: NA
DNA: TGTGCCAGCAGCTTGGACGGCCTACAGAACTATGGCTACACCTTC
CDR3: CASSLDGLQNYGYTF